Listed here are 26 T cell receptor beta chains from one sample, sequenced in a study of blood T cell repertoires in COVID-19. Here immunoSEQ multiplex PCR was the method, and the copy in TCRdb shows in-frame clones only, minus some. There are 200,000 to 300,000 clones in the sample; 84% occur only once, and around 2% lies in the top ten. The sample comprised peripheral blood. These receptors all stem from a man aged 35 to 55 who had recovered from COVID-19.

The genes are TRBV30 and TRBJ2-1; 8 positions match TRBD1. The CDR3 is 16 amino acids. With V trimmed by 1 base and J by 3 bases, 8 bases remained unmatched. Germline loops: CDR1 GTSNPN, CDR2 SVGIG (reference sequence). The CDR3 sequence is CAWSAKTGAIYNEQFF. CDR3 sequence (DNA): TGTGCCTGGAGTGCCAAGACAGGGGCGATCTACAATGAGCAGTTCTTC.

The chain couples TRBV27 to TRBJ2-5, with D possibly matching TRBD2 (5 bases). The CDR3 sequence is 15 residues long. V was shortened by 0 bases and J by 1 base, with 9 bases between the two germline ends. Germline V gene sequence: CDR1 MNHEY, CDR2 SMNVEV (reference sequence). The CDR3 sequence: CASSLSSSGQETQYF. The CDR3 DNA is TGTGCCAGCAGTTTATCGAGCAGCGGCCAAGAGACCCAGTACTTC.

The CDR3 bases are TGTGCCACCCGGGACAGGCTAAACACTGAAGCTTTCTTT. Translation: CATRDRLNTEAFF. The chain employs TRBV10-3 and TRBJ1-1; 8 positions match TRBD1. Trimming cost V 10 bases and J 2 bases; bases outside gene matches: 6. Per the germline V gene, CDR1 is ENHRY and CDR2 is SYGVKD. The CDR3 is made up of 13 amino acids.

The chain uses TRBV7-2 and TRBJ1-5, with 8 bases fitting TRBD1. The germline V gene encodes CDR1 SGHTA and CDR2 FQGNSA. The CDR3 is 16 amino acids. V lost 1 base, J lost 0 bases, and 2 bases stayed unmatched. The CDR3 protein is CASSLGDRPSNQPQHF. CDR3 bases: TGTGCCAGCAGCTTAGGGGACAGGCCTAGCAATCAGCCCCAGCATTTT. Supplemented by reference TRBV7-2 and TRBJ1-5, the full variable domain reads GAGVSQSPSNKVTEKGKDVELRCDPISGHTALYWYRQSLGQGLEFLIYFQGNSAPDKSGLPSDRFSAERTGGSVSTLTIQRTQQEDSAVYLCASSLGDRPSNQPQHFGDGTRLSIL.

The J gene is TRBJ2-5, the V gene TRBV2; TRBD2 might be the D (5 bases). The V end was cut by 3 bases, the J end by 5 bases, with 10 bases between. The CDR3 totals 13 residues. Germline V gene data show CDR1 as SNHLY and CDR2 as FYNNEI. CDR3 amino acids: CASSDGKGETQYF. The CDR3 region has the DNA TGTGCCAGCAGTGACGGGAAGGGTGAGACCCAGTACTTC.

The chain couples TRBV29-1 to TRBJ1-2; TRBD1 matches at 9 bases. The V gene end was trimmed by 1 base and the J gene end by 6 bases; junction bases not matched to a gene: 9. Germline CDR1 reads SQVTM; CDR2 reads ANQGSEA. CDR3 length equals 15 residues. CDR3 sequence (DNA): TGCAGCGTTGAAGGGGTTTCGGACAGGGGCGATGGCTACACCTTC. Amino acids: CSVEGVSDRGDGYTF.

The chain carries TRBV6-2 or TRBV6-3 and TRBJ2-1; 7 nucleotides match TRBD2. V lost 0 bases and J lost 5; bases outside the gene matches: 7. The CDR3 sequence is 16 residues long. CDR1 is MNHEY, CDR2 SVGEGT, per germline. The CDR3 coding sequence is TGTGCCAGCAGTTACTCGAGGCGGGAGCTCCACAATGAGCAGTTCTTC. This sequence encodes CASSYSRRELHNEQFF.

V is TRBV7-8 and J is TRBJ2-2, with 7 bases matching TRBD2. Trimming at V came to 0 bases and at J to 4 bases, leaving 8 bases not matched to a gene. Germline values: CDR1 SGHVS, CDR2 FQNEAQ. The CDR3 runs 17 residues. CDR3 loop: CASSLAIRGGVTGELFF. DNA for the CDR3: TGTGCCAGCAGCTTAGCTATTCGGGGAGGGGTCACCGGGGAGCTGTTTTTT.

The chain combines TRBV7-8 with TRBJ2-3, with 11 bases matching TRBD2. This CDR3 spans 16 amino acids. Looked up from germline, CDR1 is SGHVS and CDR2 is FQNEAQ. V lost 6 bases, J lost 2 bases, and 7 bases stayed unmatched. The CDR3 spells CASRPYSGRATDTQYF. The CDR3 DNA is TGTGCCAGCAGACCCTATAGCGGGAGGGCCACAGATACGCAGTATTTT.

This clone was counted once. The chain has TRBV6-5 and TRBJ2-7, with 7 bases fitting TRBD1. This CDR3 has 12 residues. Losses at the gene ends were 8 bases for V and 3 bases for J; bases not matched to a gene: 4. The germline CDR1 and CDR2 sequences are MNHEY and SVGAGI. CDR3 sequence (DNA): TGTGCCAGCGGCGACAGGGTCTACGAGCAGTACTTC. Amino acids: CASGDRVYEQYF.

This chain connects TRBV7-2 to TRBJ1-1, with 8 nucleotides matching TRBD1. Germline V CDR1 and CDR2: SGHTA, FQGNSA. The CDR3 is made up of 14 amino acids. The ends lost 5 bases at V and 7 bases at J; junction bases unmatched: 9. The CDR3 sequence: CASSTRQGWVEAFF. In DNA form, the CDR3 reads TGTGCCAGCAGCACGCGACAGGGGTGGGTTGAAGCTTTCTTT.

J is TRBJ2-5 and V is TRBV19, with D possibly TRBD1 on 5 matching bases. The V end was cut by 6 bases, the J end by 6 bases, with 17 bases between. CDR3 size: 14 residues. From germline, CDR1 is LNHDA and CDR2 SQIVND (reference sequence). DNA for the CDR3: TGTGCCAGTAGCCCGTCCGCAGGGCAGAAGACCCAGTACTTC. The encoded protein is CASSPSAGQKTQYF.

V is TRBV4-3 and J is TRBJ2-7; maybe TRBD2 (6 bases). The V end was cut by 0 bases, the J end by 6 bases, with 12 bases between. This CDR3 is built from 14 residues. CDR1 and CDR2 (germline): LGHNA, YSLEER. CDR3 sequence: CASSQDGGGLEQYF. In DNA form, the CDR3 reads TGCGCCAGCAGCCAAGATGGGGGAGGCCTCGAGCAGTACTTC.

The rearrangement joins TRBV15 to TRBJ1-2; maybe TRBD1 (6 bases). Per the germline V gene, CDR1 is LNHNV and CDR2 is YYDKDF (reference sequence). Trimming shortened V by 2 bases and J by 8 bases, and 12 bases separated the two germline ends. The CDR3 covers 13 residues. CDR3 sequence: CATSRWGGAGYTF. The CDR3 DNA follows: TGTGCCACCAGCAGATGGGGGGGGGCAGGCTACACCTTC.

The V and J genes are TRBV5-6 and TRBJ2-5; no definite D call. Between the trimmed V and J ends, which lost 4 bases and 0 bases, there was a span of 10 bases. The length of the CDR3 is 14 residues. Germline CDR1 SGHDT, CDR2 YYEEEE. The CDR3 DNA sequence: TGTGCCAGCAGCGGCGGTGGAGACCAAGAGACCCAGTACTTC. It encodes CASSGGGDQETQYF.

V and J are TRBV6-1 and TRBJ1-2, with a possible D match to TRBD1 (6 bases). Germline CDR1 and CDR2: MNHNS and SASEGT. The CDR3 contains 14 residues. V lost 3 bases and J lost 6, with 14 bases in between. CDR3: CASSERTGPDGYTF. CDR3 sequence (DNA): TGTGCCAGCAGTGAGAGAACAGGGCCAGATGGCTACACCTTC.

V and J are TRBV27 and TRBJ1-1; the D is unclear. The CDR3 extends over 14 amino acids. The ends were cut back, 6 bases at V and 1 base at J, with 12 bases in the middle. Looked up from germline, CDR1 is MNHEY and CDR2 is SMNVEV (reference sequence). CDR3: CASRSRTENTEAFF. The CDR3, as DNA: TGTGCCAGCAGGTCGCGTACAGAGAACACTGAAGCTTTCTTT.

The chain carries TRBV15 and TRBJ2-5, with a possible D match to TRBD2 (5 bases). From germline, CDR1 is LNHNV and CDR2 YYDKDF (reference sequence). This CDR3 has 15 amino acids. The ends were cut back, 0 bases at V and 4 bases at J, with 12 bases in the middle. CDR3 sequence (DNA): TGTGCCACCAGCAGAGATTCCCGAGGGCTAGAGACCCAGTACTTC. This encodes CATSRDSRGLETQYF.

The V gene is TRBV5-6, the J gene TRBJ1-2; 7 bases are shared with TRBD1. V lost 4 bases and J lost 2; bases outside the gene matches: 11. This CDR3 contains 16 residues. CDR1 and CDR2 from the germline V gene are SGHDT and YYEEEE. CDR3 nucleotide sequence: TGTGCCAGCAGCCCGCCCCTACAGGGGTGGAACTATGGCTACACCTTC. Translating gives CASSPPLQGWNYGYTF.

The gene calls are TRBV3-1 (or the pseudogene TRBV3-2) and TRBJ1-2; perhaps TRBD1 as D (5 bases). The CDR3 totals 13 residues. Trimming left V 4 bases short and J 8 bases short, with 14 bases between. Germline V gene sequence: CDR1 LGHDT, CDR2 YNNKEL (reference sequence). The CDR3 DNA is TGTGCCAGCAGCCCCGAAGGGGCTTGGGGCTACACCTTC. This sequence encodes CASSPEGAWGYTF.

This chain uses TRBV5-1 with TRBJ1-1; D is unresolved. The CDR3 runs 16 residues. Germline CDR1 reads SGHRS; CDR2 reads YFSETQ. V was trimmed by 4 bases and J by 0 bases, leaving 16 bases between them. In DNA, the CDR3 is TGCGCCAGCAGCCTAGACCCCGGGTCCATGAACACTGAAGCTTTCTTT. Amino acid sequence: CASSLDPGSMNTEAFF.

This clone appeared once. The chain has TRBV19 and TRBJ1-1; 7 bases map to TRBD1. The germline CDR1 and CDR2 sequences are LNHDA and SQIVND (reference sequence). CDR3 length equals 15 residues. V was pared by 2 bases and J by 5 bases, with 8 bases of the junction left unmatched. The CDR3 is CASSILLGGRTEAFF. The CDR3 nucleotides are TGTGCCAGTAGTATACTGTTAGGGGGCAGAACTGAAGCTTTCTTT.

The chain combines TRBV7-2 with TRBJ2-7; 10 bases align to TRBD2. V lost 3 bases to trimming and J lost 4 bases; unmatched junction nucleotides: 9. CDR1 and CDR2 (germline): SGHTA, FQGNSA. CDR3 length: 16 amino acids. CDR3 residues: CASSFYRLAGSYEQYF. CDR3 DNA sequence: TGTGCCAGCAGCTTCTACAGACTAGCGGGCTCGTACGAGCAGTACTTC.

This sequence joins TRBV9 and TRBJ1-6; a possible D gene is TRBD1 (6 bases). CDR1 and CDR2 from the germline V gene are SGDLS and YYNGEE. Trimming left V 2 bases short and J 10 bases short, with 10 bases between. This CDR3 contains 13 residues. The CDR3 protein is CASSVGTTSPLHF. The CDR3 nucleotides read TGTGCCAGCAGCGTTGGGACAACGTCACCCCTCCACTTT. Based on the CDR3 plus reference TRBV9 and TRBJ1-6, the full variable domain is DSGVTQTPKHLITATGQRVTLRCSPRSGDLSVYWYQQSLDQGLQFLIQYYNGEERAKGNILERFSAQQFPDLHSELNLSSLELGDSALYFCASSVGTTSPLHFGNGTRLTVT.

The chain has TRBV30 and TRBJ2-1; D perhaps matches TRBD2 (5 bases). In germline, CDR1 is GTSNPN, CDR2 SVGIG (reference sequence). This CDR3 contains 14 residues. Trimming removed 0 bases from V and 8 bases from J, with 14 bases in between. CDR3 protein: CAWSVISGYDEQFF. DNA of the CDR3: TGTGCCTGGAGTGTAATCTCGGGATACGATGAGCAGTTCTTC.

The rearrangement joins TRBV2 to TRBJ2-2, with TRBD1 as a possible D gene (5 bases). The CDR3 is made up of 12 amino acids. The V end was cut by 3 bases, the J end by 7 bases, with 6 bases between. Per germline, CDR1 SNHLY and CDR2 FYNNEI. DNA of the CDR3: TGTGCCAGCAGTGACAGGGTCGGGGAGCTGTTTTTT. It yields the protein CASSDRVGELFF.